What follows describes a single T cell receptor beta chain. No antigen is known for it. This PCR relied on a set of 60 Vbeta primers and 13 Jbeta primers. The repertoire was sequenced with immunoSEQ multiplex PCR; TCRdb's copy has only in-frame clones and lacks some. The sample yields some 120,000 clones, approximately 78% seen once. The ends were cut back, 4 bases at V and 8 bases at J, with 9 bases in the middle. Germline CDR1 is SGDLS and CDR2 is YYNGEE. The length of the CDR3 is 11 residues. This record belongs to a study of cytomegalovirus exposure and HLA in healthy donors. Study results and caveats: It was only CMV serostatus that was available as immune exposure information.

The rearrangement links TRBV9 to TRBJ1-2; D not certain. The receptor's source is a young man in good health and CMV-seropositive. The sequencing sample was made of PBMCs. The CDR3 region is CASSSREGYTF. The DNA of the CDR3 is TGTGCCAGCAGCTCTAGGGAGGGCTACACCTTC.